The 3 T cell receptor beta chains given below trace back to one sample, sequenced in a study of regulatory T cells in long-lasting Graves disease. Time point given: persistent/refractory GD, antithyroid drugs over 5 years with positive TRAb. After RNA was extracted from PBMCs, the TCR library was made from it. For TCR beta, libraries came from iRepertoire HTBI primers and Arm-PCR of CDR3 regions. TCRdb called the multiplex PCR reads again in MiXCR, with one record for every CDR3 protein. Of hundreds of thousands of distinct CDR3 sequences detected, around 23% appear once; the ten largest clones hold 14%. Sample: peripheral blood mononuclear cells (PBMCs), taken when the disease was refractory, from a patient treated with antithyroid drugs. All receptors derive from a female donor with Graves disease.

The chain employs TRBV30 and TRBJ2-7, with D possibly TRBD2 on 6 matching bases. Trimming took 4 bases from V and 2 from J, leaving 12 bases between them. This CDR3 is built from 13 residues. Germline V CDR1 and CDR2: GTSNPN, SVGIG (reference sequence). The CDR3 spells CAWTDPGAYEQYF. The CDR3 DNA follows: TGTGCCTGGACTGATCCGGGAGCCTACGAGCAGTACTTC.

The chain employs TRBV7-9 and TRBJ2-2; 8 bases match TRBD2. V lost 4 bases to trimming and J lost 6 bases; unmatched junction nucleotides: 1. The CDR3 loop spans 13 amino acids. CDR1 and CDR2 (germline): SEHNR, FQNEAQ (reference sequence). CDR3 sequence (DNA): TGTGCCAGCAGCTGGGGACTAGCCGGGGAGCTGTTTTTT. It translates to CASSWGLAGELFF.

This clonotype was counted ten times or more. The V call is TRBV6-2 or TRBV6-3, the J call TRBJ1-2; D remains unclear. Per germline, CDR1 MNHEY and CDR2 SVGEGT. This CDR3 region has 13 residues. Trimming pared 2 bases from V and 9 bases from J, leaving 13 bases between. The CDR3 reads CASSYGYGSSYTF. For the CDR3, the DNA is TGTGCCAGCAGTTACGGGTACGGCTCTAGCTACACCTTC.